One sample yielded the 3 T cell receptor beta chains listed below, sequenced in a study of cytomegalovirus exposure and HLA in healthy donors. The primer mix had 60 Vbeta and 13 Jbeta primers. The repertoire was sequenced with immunoSEQ multiplex PCR; TCRdb's copy has only in-frame clones and lacks some. Found here are around 180,000 clones, more than 70% of them singletons; the top ten hold around 1.5%. Sequenced: PBMCs. The receptors here all came from a girl aged 5-17 years in good health and CMV-seronegative.

V gene TRBV23-1 combines with J gene TRBJ2-7; TRBD1 aligns across 11 bases. TRBV23-1 is an open reading frame whose function is uncertain. V gave up 0 bases and J gave up 6 bases; unmatched junction bases: 7. CDR3 length equals 16 residues. CDR3 in amino acids: CASSQSRGTGGVEQYF. The CDR3 DNA sequence: TGCGCCAGCAGTCAATCTCGCGGGACAGGGGGAGTCGAGCAGTACTTC.

The chain is built from TRBV27 and TRBJ2-6; D might be TRBD1 (5 bases). The germline V and J ends were trimmed by 2 bases and 0 bases, with 8 bases remaining between them. The CDR3 has 16 residues. Per germline, CDR1 MNHEY and CDR2 SMNVEV (reference sequence). Here the CDR3 DNA reads TGTGCCAGCAGTTTAAAACAGGCCTCTGGGGCCAACGTCCTGACTTTC. As protein: CASSLKQASGANVLTF.

The rearrangement uses TRBV6-5 and TRBJ2-2; 10 bases are shared with TRBD1. The junction had 9 bases not matched to a gene; V was cut back by 6 bases and J by 8 bases. This CDR3 contains 15 residues. The V gene's germline CDR1 is MNHEY and CDR2 SVGAGI. The CDR3 DNA reads TGTGCCAGCAGACGCCGGGACAGGGGAAGTGGGGAGCTGTTTTTT. Protein: CASRRRDRGSGELFF.